Listed here is a single T cell receptor (beta chain). The antigen is not known. Germline-derived CDR1 and CDR2 are SGHTA and FQGNSA. The CDR3 contains 15 residues. The ends lost 6 bases at V and 8 bases at J; junction bases unmatched: 9. The primer mix had 60 V beta and 13 J beta primers. Profiled with immunoSEQ multiplex PCR; TCRdb holds only in-frame clones, not every one. Here the sample spans around 67,000 clones, 81% being singletons. This specimen comes from a study of glioma-infiltrating T cells after dendritic cell vaccination. Study results and limitations: Higher pretreatment TIL content predicted longer progression-free time and survival.

This TCR came from a human donor with glioblastoma. V and J are TRBV7-2 and TRBJ1-4, with 10 bases lining up with TRBD1. Sequencing used blood, obtained before dendritic cell vaccination. The CDR3 spells CASSAPGQGREKLFF. The CDR3, as DNA: TGTGCCAGCAGTGCCCCGGGACAGGGGAGGGAAAAACTGTTTTTT.